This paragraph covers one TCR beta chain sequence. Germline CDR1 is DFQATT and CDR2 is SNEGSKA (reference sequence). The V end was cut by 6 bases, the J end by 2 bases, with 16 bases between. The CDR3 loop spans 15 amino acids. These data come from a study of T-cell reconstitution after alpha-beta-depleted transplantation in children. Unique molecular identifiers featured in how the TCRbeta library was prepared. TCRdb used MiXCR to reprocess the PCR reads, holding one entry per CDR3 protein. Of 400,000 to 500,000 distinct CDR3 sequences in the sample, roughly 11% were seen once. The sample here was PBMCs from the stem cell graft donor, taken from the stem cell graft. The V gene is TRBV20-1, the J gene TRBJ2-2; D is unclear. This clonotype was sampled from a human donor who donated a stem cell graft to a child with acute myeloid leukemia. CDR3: CSAANKRINTGELFF. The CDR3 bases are TGCAGTGCGGCTAACAAACGGATCAACACCGGGGAGCTGTTTTTT.